These 9 T cell receptor beta chains came from one sample sequenced in a study of post-analysis software for immune sequencing data. Built from TCR beta cDNA, the libraries had unique molecular identifiers in them. Via MiXCR, TCRdb re-called the PCR reads, giving one row per CDR3 protein. The sample has around 200,000 distinct CDR3 sequences; approximately 28% are singletons. No antigens are known for them. Overall study findings and caveats: A few TRBV segments (TRBV5-6, TRBV5-1 and TRBV20-1 among them) occurred more frequently in patients than in controls.

The specimen was blood. These receptors were collected from a girl under 18 with multiple sclerosis.

To note about this clonotype: A read error may be the cause here, since a much bigger clone is one base away. The chain is built from TRBV5-1 and TRBJ1-2; D call uncertain. Germline loops: CDR1 SGHRS, CDR2 YFSETQ. V gave up 6 bases and J gave up 5 bases, with 11 bases separating them. The length of the CDR3 is 12 residues. The CDR3 here is CASNYDQYGYTF. As DNA, the CDR3 is TGCGCCAGCAACTACGACCAGTATGGCTACACCTTC.

The gene calls are TRBV12-3 or TRBV12-4 and TRBJ2-3; D is possibly TRBD1 or TRBD2 (5 bases each). V lost 1 base and J lost 4, with 12 bases in between. The CDR3 is made up of 15 amino acids. This chain's CDR3 is CASSLGGTSADTQYF. In nucleotides, the CDR3 is TGTGCCAGCAGTTTAGGAGGGACGAGCGCAGATACGCAGTATTTT.

The chain uses TRBV5-6 and TRBJ1-3; D gene ambiguous. Between the trimmed V and J ends, which lost 4 bases and 0 bases, there was a span of 17 bases. Germline V gives CDR1 SGHDT, CDR2 YYEEEE. The CDR3 extends over 17 amino acids. The CDR3 DNA sequence: TGTGCCAGCAGCCGGATATTAACAGCAAGCTCTGGAAACACCATATATTTT. It encodes CASSRILTASSGNTIYF.

A few counts support this clonotype. The chain recombines TRBV4-1 with TRBJ2-5; D not certain. The V end lost 1 base, the J end lost 13 bases, and 13 bases lay between the germline ends. CDR1 and CDR2 from the germline V gene are MGHRA and YSYEKL. The CDR3 runs 12 residues. The DNA of the CDR3 is TGCGCCAGCAGCCAAGTTGAGACCCAGCTGTACTTC. This encodes CASSQVETQLYF.

Remarks on this clonotype: Just one base apart from a much larger clone, this may be a read error. The chain uses TRBV11-3 and TRBJ2-5; D gene unclear. The germline V and J ends were trimmed by 2 bases and 11 bases, with 21 bases remaining between them. The CDR3 spans 15 residues. Germline V gene lookup returns CDR1 SGHNT and CDR2 YENEEA. Here the CDR3 DNA reads TGTGCCAGCAGCTTAAATAGGCTCACCCACAATGAGCAGTACTTC. It translates to CASSLNRLTHNEQYF.

This clonotype was counted a few times. V gene TRBV20-1 combines with J gene TRBJ1-2, with D perhaps matching TRBD1 (5 bases). Trimming removed 1 base from V and 6 bases from J, with 15 bases in between. CDR3 length: 14 amino acids. Germline V gene data show CDR1 as DFQATT and CDR2 as SNEGSKA (reference sequence). The CDR3 DNA reads as TGCAGTGCTAGAGGGCCAGGGCAGAGTCATGGCTACACCTTC. As protein: CSARGPGQSHGYTF.

The chain employs TRBV28 and TRBJ2-6, with a possible D match to TRBD2 (5 bases). V was shortened by 3 bases and J by 2 bases, with 8 bases between the two germline ends. The CDR3 contains 15 residues. Germline loops: CDR1 MDHEN, CDR2 SYDVKM. CDR3 bases: TGTGCCAGCAGTTTCGAGGGTGCTGGGGCCAACGTCCTGACTTTC. Encoded protein: CASSFEGAGANVLTF.

This chain uses TRBV20-1 with TRBJ2-1, with 14 positions matching TRBD2. The ends lost 5 bases at V and 10 bases at J; junction bases unmatched: 7. From germline, CDR1 is DFQATT and CDR2 SNEGSKA (reference sequence). The CDR3 is 14 amino acids. The CDR3 loop is CSAGGTSGRLEQFF. The CDR3 DNA follows: TGCAGTGCTGGAGGGACTAGCGGGAGATTGGAGCAGTTCTTC.

This clonotype has more than one count but fewer than ten. The chain recombines TRBV4-1 with TRBJ1-5; maybe TRBD1 (5 bases). V lost 5 bases to trimming and J lost 3 bases, with 20 bases between them. The germline V gene has CDR1 MGHRA and CDR2 YSYEKL. The CDR3 totals 17 residues. The DNA for the CDR3 is TGCGCCAGCAGCAGAGGAAGTGAGGGGTCGGCCAATCAGCCCCAGCATTTT. Protein product: CASSRGSEGSANQPQHF.